Listed below are T cell receptor beta chains from one sample, sequenced in a study of T cell responses to AZD1222 COVID-19 vaccine. TCRdb's table, derived via immunoSEQ multiplex PCR, lists solely in-frame clones and lacks some. The sample lists tens of thousands of clones, roughly 85% seen once, with roughly 11% in the top ten. The sequences come from peripheral blood, collected 28 days after the second AZD1222 dose. The receptors were gathered from an adult who received the AZD1222 COVID-19 vaccine. Both conserved end residues are part of each CDR3. Each record gives: clone size, V gene, D gene, J gene, CDR3 DNA, CDR3 protein. A D gene is named only where the DNA matches it firmly. The size entry is marked missing in some rows and otherwise reads once, few, many or a size class.

>-|TRBV5-1|-|TRBJ1-5
TGCGCCAGCAGCTTGGATTCCGGGACCCATCAGCCCCAGCATTTT
CASSLDSGTHQPQHF
>-|TRBV7-8|TRBD1|TRBJ2-1
TGTGCCAGCAGCTTAACAGGGGGCTGGAATGAGCAGTTCTTC
CASSLTGGWNEQFF
>-|TRBV6-5|TRBD2|TRBJ2-7
TGTGCCAGCAGTTCGCCGACTAGCGGGGTGATCGAGCAGTACTTC
CASSSPTSGVIEQYF
>few|TRBV16|-|TRBJ2-1
TGTGCCAGCAGCCCCAGACAGGTCCAGGCGGAGCAGTTCTTC
CASSPRQVQAEQFF
>-|TRBV5-1|-|TRBJ1-4
TGCGCCAGCAGCTTGGACGGGGATGGGGAAAAACTGTTTTTT
CASSLDGDGEKLFF
>once|TRBV19|-|TRBJ1-5
TGTGCCAGTAGCGCGCTAACGGTTTATAGCAATCAGCCCCAGCATTTT
CASSALTVYSNQPQHF
>-|TRBV28|-|TRBJ2-7
TGTGCCAGCAGTTTATACTCCCCCAGAAACTACTACGAGCAGTACTTC
CASSLYSPRNYYEQYF
>-|TRBV5-1|-|TRBJ1-3
TGCGCCAGCAGCTTGGTGGCAGGGACTGGAAACACCATATATTTT
CASSLVAGTGNTIYF
>once|TRBV7-2|TRBD1|TRBJ1-1
TGTGCCAGCAGCCCAGCAAGGAGGACAGGGGGCACTGAAGCTTTCTTT
CASSPARRTGGTEAFF
>-|TRBV7-2|-|TRBJ1-5
TGTGCCAGCAGCCCAGGGGTAGCAACCAATCAGCCCCAGCATTTT
CASSPGVATNQPQHF
>-|TRBV28|-|TRBJ2-6
TGTGCCAGCAGGGGAACAGACGGGGCCAACGTCCTGACTTTC
CASRGTDGANVLTF
>-|TRBV14|TRBD1|TRBJ1-3
TGTGCCAGCAGCCTAAACAGGGGGCAAGGAAACACCATATATTTT
CASSLNRGQGNTIYF
>-|TRBV5-1|-|TRBJ1-4
TGCGCCAGCAGCTTGTCCGGACAGCCTAATGAAAAACTGTTTTTT
CASSLSGQPNEKLFF
>once|TRBV28|TRBD1|TRBJ1-2
TGTGCCAGCAGTTTCAGGGGGAGGGCGGTAGGGTATGGCTACACCTTC
CASSFRGRAVGYGYTF
>-|TRBV18|-|TRBJ1-5
TGTGCCAGCTCACCACTTGAGGAACAGCCCCAGCATTTT
CASSPLEEQPQHF
>-|TRBV25-1|-|TRBJ1-4
TGTGCCAGCAGTAGGACCCTGACATTTGGGACCGAAAAACTGTTTTTT
CASSRTLTFGTEKLFF
>-|TRBV19|TRBD2|TRBJ2-3
TGTGCCGCGGGTGGGAGGGATGGCACAGATACGCAGTATTTT
CAAGGRDGTDTQYF
>-|TRBV12-3/TRBV12-4|-|TRBJ1-4
TGTGGAAGTGCAACTAATGAAAAACTGTTTTTT
CGSATNEKLFF
>-|TRBV7-8|-|TRBJ2-7
TGTGCCAGCAGGGCCGGAACAGGGATGACCTACGAGCAGTACTTC
CASRAGTGMTYEQYF
>-|TRBV6-5|-|TRBJ2-7
TGTGCCAGCAAGGAGGGGCTTATTTCCTACGAGCAGTACTTC
CASKEGLISYEQYF
>-|TRBV5-1|-|TRBJ1-2
TGCGCCAGCAGTTTCGACGGAAGCTATGGCTACACCTTC
CASSFDGSYGYTF
>-|TRBV6-5|-|TRBJ2-7
TGTGCCAGCAAGAGCTCCTACGAGCAGTACTTC
CASKSSYEQYF
>-|TRBV29-1|-|TRBJ2-7
TGCAGCGTTGGATCGTCGGGGAACGAGCAGTACTTC
CSVGSSGNEQYF
>once|TRBV7-8|TRBD1|TRBJ1-5
TGTGCCAGCAGCACCCCCGGGACAGGGAATCAGCCCCAGCATTTT
CASSTPGTGNQPQHF
>once|TRBV11-1|-|TRBJ1-4
TGTGCCAGCAGCTTAGTCAGGGTTGAAAAACTGTTTTTT
CASSLVRVEKLFF
>-|TRBV4-2|TRBD2|TRBJ2-7
TGTGCCAGCAGCCAAGATGAACCCAGCGGGGGGAACTCCTACGAGCAGTACTTC
CASSQDEPSGGNSYEQYF
>-|TRBV5-1|-|TRBJ2-7
TGCGCCAGCAGCTTGGTTGGGGACTCCTACGAGCAGTACTTC
CASSLVGDSYEQYF
>-|TRBV7-3|TRBD1|TRBJ2-1
TGTGCCAGCAGCCCCTCCGGGACAGGGGGCAAGGAGCAGTTCTTC
CASSPSGTGGKEQFF
>-|TRBV3-1/TRBV3-2|-|TRBJ2-5
TGTGCCAGCAGCCAAGAATTGCAGGGGGGGCCAGAGACCCAGTACTTC
CASSQELQGGPETQYF
>-|TRBV18|-|TRBJ2-2
TGTGCCAGCTCACCACAACGCAGCGGAGGGAGTAGCACCGGGGAGCTGTTTTTT
CASSPQRSGGSSTGELFF
>few|TRBV28|-|TRBJ1-6
TGTGCCAGCAGTTTATTTGCATTCTCGTCACCCCTCCACTTT
CASSLFAFSSPLHF
>-|TRBV28|-|TRBJ1-1
TGTGGGGCCAGGACCTCGAACACTGAAGCTTTCTTT
CGARTSNTEAFF
>-|TRBV7-2|-|TRBJ2-5
TGTGCCAGCAGCTTTGGCAGGGCGGGGGAGACCCAGTACTTC
CASSFGRAGETQYF
>once|TRBV27|-|TRBJ1-2
TGTGCCAGCAGTTTATGGGGCGCTTCCCTTAGCTACACCTTC
CASSLWGASLSYTF
>-|TRBV2|-|TRBJ1-6
TGTGCCAGCAGGGTTGCGAGCTCCTATAATTCACCCCTCCACTTT
CASRVASSYNSPLHF
>-|TRBV9|TRBD1|TRBJ1-2
TGTGCCAGCAGCGTTGGACAGGGGACCTATGGCTACACCTTC
CASSVGQGTYGYTF
>-|TRBV7-3|TRBD1|TRBJ2-7
TGTGCCAGCAGCTTACGGGATGGACAGGGGCAATCCTACGAGCAGTACTTC
CASSLRDGQGQSYEQYF
>-|TRBV18|-|TRBJ1-2
TGTGCCAGCTCACTTAGGGACCTGTCGCGGGCCTCGGGCACCTTC
CASSLRDLSRASGTF
>-|TRBV7-2|-|TRBJ1-1
TGTGCCAGCAGGCAGACCAACAGGAACACTGAAGCTTTCTTT
CASRQTNRNTEAFF
>-|TRBV7-2|-|TRBJ2-1
TGTGCCAGCAGCCCGGTGGCGGTGGGGCAGTTCTTC
CASSPVAVGQFF
>-|TRBV20-1|-|TRBJ1-6
TGCAGTGCTAGTTTTTCGGGGCGGGGCCATAGTGCAAAGTCACCCCTCCACTTT
CSASFSGRGHSAKSPLHF
>-|TRBV4-3|TRBD1|TRBJ1-1
TGCGCCAGCAGCCAAACCGCAGGGGGGGGAGAAGCTTTCTTT
CASSQTAGGGEAFF
>-|TRBV4-2|TRBD2|TRBJ2-7
TGTGCCAGCAGCCAAACACCACTAGCGGGGAAAATCTACGAGCAGTACTTC
CASSQTPLAGKIYEQYF
>once|TRBV4-1|-|TRBJ1-1
TGCGCCAGCAGCCAAGCAGTGAACACTGAAGCTTTCTTT
CASSQAVNTEAFF
>-|TRBV13|-|TRBJ1-5
TGTGCCAGCAGCTTAGGCGGGGCGGGGGGATCAAATCAGCCCCAGCATTTT
CASSLGGAGGSNQPQHF
>-|TRBV25-1|TRBD1|TRBJ2-3
TGTGCCAGCAGTCCCAGGGGGTCGACAGATACGCAGTATTTT
CASSPRGSTDTQYF
>-|TRBV4-1|-|TRBJ2-4
TGCGCCAGCAGCCAAAATCCGTCCTCAGTAGCCAAAAACATTCAGTACTTC
CASSQNPSSVAKNIQYF
>once|TRBV9|TRBD1|TRBJ1-2
TGTGCCAGCAGCGTAGAGGGGGACAGCCGCTATGGCTACACCTTC
CASSVEGDSRYGYTF
>-|TRBV24-1|TRBD1|TRBJ2-5
TGTGCCACCAGTGACTCTGGACAGGGAGTTCGGCAAGAGACCCAGTACTTC
CATSDSGQGVRQETQYF
>-|TRBV9|TRBD1|TRBJ1-3
TGTGCCAGCAGCGATAGGACAGGGAGGCGTAACACCATATATTTT
CASSDRTGRRNTIYF
>-|TRBV7-9|TRBD2|TRBJ2-7
TGTGCCAGCAGCTTAGGAGCGGGGGTTTACGAGCAGTACTTC
CASSLGAGVYEQYF
>-|TRBV5-1|-|TRBJ2-2
TGCGCCAGCACCCTAGACAGTACCCCGGAGCCCGGGGAGCTGTTTTTT
CASTLDSTPEPGELFF
>-|TRBV24-1|TRBD1|TRBJ2-1
TGTGCCACCAGTGATGCCGCAGGGGGCCGGCACAATGAGCAGTTCTTC
CATSDAAGGRHNEQFF